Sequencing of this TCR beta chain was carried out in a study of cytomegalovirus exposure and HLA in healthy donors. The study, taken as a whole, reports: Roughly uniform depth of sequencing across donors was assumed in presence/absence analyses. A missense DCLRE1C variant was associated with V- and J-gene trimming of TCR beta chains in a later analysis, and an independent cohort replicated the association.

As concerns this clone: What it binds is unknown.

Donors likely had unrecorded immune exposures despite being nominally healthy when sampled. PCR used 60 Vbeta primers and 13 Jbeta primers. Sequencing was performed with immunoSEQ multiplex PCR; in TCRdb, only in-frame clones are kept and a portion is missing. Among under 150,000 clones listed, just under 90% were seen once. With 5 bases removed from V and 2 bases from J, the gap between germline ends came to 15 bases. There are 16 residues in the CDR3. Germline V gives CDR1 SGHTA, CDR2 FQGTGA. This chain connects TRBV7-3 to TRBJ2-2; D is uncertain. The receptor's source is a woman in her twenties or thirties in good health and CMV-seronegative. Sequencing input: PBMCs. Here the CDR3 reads CASSPRGARNTGELFF. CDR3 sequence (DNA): TGTGCCAGCAGCCCCCGCGGCGCTAGAAACACCGGGGAGCTGTTTTTT.